The entry below describes one T cell receptor beta chain. In this sample, this clonotype turned up many times. Its recognized antigen is unknown. Base qualities are missing; no much larger clone stands one base away. The study was a case-control design nested within a healthcare worker cohort in London, UK, with weekly nasopharyngeal swab PCR tests and blood sampling. Healthcare workers were recruited between 23 and 31 March 2020, during the week of the UK lockdown, and were followed weekly for up to about 15 weeks. Library preparation used 5' RACE. The sequencing machine was a NextSeq 500. The TCR library protocol attached unique molecular identifiers to individual cDNA molecules to correct for sequencing error and PCR bias. Both TCR alpha and beta chains were sequenced, and tight co-correlation was observed between alpha and beta sequence abundances in each sample. In the paper's pipeline: Decombinator V4 was used to annotate the V gene, J gene and CDR3 of the TCR sequences. TCRs were defined as expanded if a significant change between any two time points was detected under a Poisson model with p below 0.0001. TCR abundances were normalised to the total number of TCRs sequenced in each sample and reported as counts per million. TRAV1-2 paired with TRAJ12, TRAJ20 or TRAJ33 defined MAIT TCRs, while TRAV10 paired with TRAJ18 defined iNKT TCRs. VDJdb, accessed on 1 November 2021, was searched for TCRs annotated for CMV, EBV and SARS-CoV-2, and TCRs annotated for more than one antigen were excluded. TCRdb reprocessed the public reads (quality trimming at Q25 with fastp, clone calling with MiXCR) and kept in-frame beta chains. Each entry is one CDR3 protein sequence, shown with its most common DNA and genes. TCRdb's processing, not the authors', yielded these V and J calls. This sample is represented by more than 20,000 distinct CDR3 sequences; 4% to 5% of them were singletons. The ten largest clones add up to about 16% of the sample.

The sample belongs to a study of early T cells in non-severe SARS-CoV-2 infection (dated by TCRdb to the early 2020s). Context from the whole study: TCR sequencing used bulk RNA from unsorted whole blood, so alpha and beta chains could not be paired. Points the paper makes about the study in general: Matching against VDJdb was skewed toward anti-spike CD8 responses, likely underestimated virus-specific expansions, and missed private and CD4 specificities.

From a lookup of the germline V gene, CDR1 and CDR2 are SGHRS and YFSETQ. The CDR3 measures 16 amino acids from cysteine to phenylalanine. The CDR3 DNA has 48 bases and is translated from base 1. The germline V end is reduced by 3 bases and the J end by 2 bases; junction bases left unmatched: 8. Sequences were obtained from whole blood. The chain is encoded by TRBV5-1 joined to TRBJ2-3, and 8 junction bases match TRBD1. The TCR originated in an adult who was a healthcare worker with PCR-confirmed SARS-CoV-2 infection or an uninfected control (not recorded which). The bases are TGCGCCAGCAGCTACCGGGACAGGCCCTTCACAGATACGCAGTATTTT. Its translation is CASSYRDRPFTDTQYF.